The present TCR beta chain was sequenced within a study of neoadjuvant anti-PD-1 for oral cavity cancer (dated by TCRdb to 2020 to 2023). Looking at the study overall: Before curative-intent surgical resection, most patients were given three to four biweekly doses of nivolumab at 3 mg/kg. Patients without progression received a fourth nivolumab dose around day 43 and underwent definitive surgical resection on days 50-56. A roughly 30% response rate was observed in the parent correlative cohort, in which more than ten patients were included. Patients with complete response, partial response or stable disease by RECIST 1.1 were defined as responders, whereas patients with progression were defined as non-responders.

For deep sequencing, PBMC libraries mostly used about 500 ng of input genomic DNA, with six replicates for each sample. TCRbeta libraries were prepared with the immunoSEQ hsTCRbeta kit according to the manufacturer's instructions. Sequencing of the completed libraries took place using an Illumina NovaSeq 6000 S4 flow cell after they had been pooled to approximately 3 nM. The paper's data handling went like this. Raw data preprocessing and quality control were performed with the immunoSEQ Analyzer. The analysis was limited to productive rearrangements, and each clonotype was defined by a unique CDR3 amino acid sequence. Repertoire clonality was estimated as the Gini-Simpson index, which was computed with the R package tcR. Student's t test was used to compare Gini indices, while Pearson correlation assessed associations with tumor size change. In TCRdb, the immuneACCESS table is reduced to in-frame sequences with V and J assigned. These tables do not hold every clone; where another copy was compared, an unresolved V gene accounts for under half, and the others remain unexplained. The DNA gave D and trimming, while V, J and clone size come from that table. This sample gives roughly 14,000 clones in total; 60% to 70% of them show up just once. The ten largest clones represent roughly 2.2% of the sample.

Regarding this clone: Its antigen is still unknown. The sample holds no much larger clone one base away, and base qualities are not on file.

The paper as a whole reports these results and caveats: Only a few patients per response group were included in the TCR analyses, and the authors called for validation in larger cohorts. After neoadjuvant nivolumab, T cell clonality (Gini index) in PBMCs was significantly higher in non-responders than in responders. Higher pretreatment blood TCRbeta clonality and lower post-treatment tumor TCRbeta clonality were correlated with higher pretreatment blood Treg/Th17 ratios.

The sample's time point label, in plain terms: before neoadjuvant nivolumab. Patients were newly diagnosed with stage II-IVA oral cavity squamous cell carcinoma and had received no prior systemic or radiation treatment. The cohort was made up of patients with locally advanced, HPV-negative oral cavity squamous cell carcinoma. No culture maintenance or expansion was done, as the peripheral blood mononuclear cells went straight to analysis. The samples were drawn from a longitudinal correlative study tied to a single-arm phase II trial testing neoadjuvant nivolumab in oral cavity squamous cell carcinoma. Subject-matched pre- and post-treatment PBMCs and tumors from three responders and three non-responders were subjected to genomic DNA-based TCRbeta sequencing. Peripheral blood mononuclear cells were collected before nivolumab treatment and again after treatment, at the time of surgery. The Maxwell RSC DNA from Cells kit was used to extract genomic DNA from PBMCs.

V drops 4 bases and J drops 3 bases, leaving 19 bases in between. From a lookup of the germline V gene, CDR1 and CDR2 are LGHNT and FRNRAP. The CDR3 contains 16 residues, cysteine and phenylalanine counted. The DNA shown is the 48-base CDR3, in frame from base 1. The chain is made from TRBV12-5 and TRBJ2-7; the D gene is possibly TRBD2, with 7 bases matching. This sequence originates from a person between 35 and 79 years old with oral cavity squamous cell carcinoma. The source was PBMCs, collected before nivolumab (anti-PD-1) treatment. The nucleotide sequence reads as follows: TGTGCTAGTGGTTGGTGGGGGGGGCGAAAGGACTACGAGCAGTACTTC. This encodes CASGWWGGRKDYEQYF.